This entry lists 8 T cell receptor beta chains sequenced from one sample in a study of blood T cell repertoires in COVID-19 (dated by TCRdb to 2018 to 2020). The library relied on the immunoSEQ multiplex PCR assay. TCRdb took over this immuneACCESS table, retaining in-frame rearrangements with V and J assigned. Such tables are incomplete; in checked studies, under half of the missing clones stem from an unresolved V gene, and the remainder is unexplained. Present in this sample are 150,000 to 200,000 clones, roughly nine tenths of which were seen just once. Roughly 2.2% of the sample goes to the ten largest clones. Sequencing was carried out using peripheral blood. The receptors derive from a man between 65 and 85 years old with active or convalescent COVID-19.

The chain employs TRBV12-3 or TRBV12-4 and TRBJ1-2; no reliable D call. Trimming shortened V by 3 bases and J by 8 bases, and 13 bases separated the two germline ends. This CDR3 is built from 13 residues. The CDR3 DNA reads TGTGCCAGCAGTTTGCGGGGTTCCTACGGCTACACCTTC. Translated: CASSLRGSYGYTF.

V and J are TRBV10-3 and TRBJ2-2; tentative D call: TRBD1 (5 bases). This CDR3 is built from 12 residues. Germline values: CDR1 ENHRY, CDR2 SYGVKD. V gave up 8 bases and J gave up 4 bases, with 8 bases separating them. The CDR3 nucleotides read TGTGCCATCGGCCAGGGCACCGGGGAGCTGTTTTTT. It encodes CAIGQGTGELFF.

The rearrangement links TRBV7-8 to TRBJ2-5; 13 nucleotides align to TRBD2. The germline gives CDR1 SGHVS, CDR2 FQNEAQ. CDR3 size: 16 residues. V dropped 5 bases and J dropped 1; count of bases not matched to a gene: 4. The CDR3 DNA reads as TGTGCCAGCAGCCTCAGGACTAGCGGGGGCCAAGAGACCCAGTACTTC. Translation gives CASSLRTSGGQETQYF. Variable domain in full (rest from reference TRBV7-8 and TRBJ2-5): GAGVSQSPRYKVAKRGQDVALRCDPISGHVSLFWYQQALGQGPEFLTYFQNEAQLDKSGLPSDRFFAERPEGSVSTLKIQRTQQEDSAVYLCASSLRTSGGQETQYFGPGTRLLVL.

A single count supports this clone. This CDR3 is CSASAGPNEQYF. The CDR3 DNA reads as TGCAGTGCTAGTGCAGGTCCGAACGAGCAGTACTTC. V is TRBV20-1 and J is TRBJ2-7; D uncertain. Trimming shortened V by 3 bases and J by 5 bases, and 11 bases separated the two germline ends. This CDR3 is built from 12 residues. CDR1 is DFQATT and CDR2 is SNEGSKA in the germline V gene (reference sequence).

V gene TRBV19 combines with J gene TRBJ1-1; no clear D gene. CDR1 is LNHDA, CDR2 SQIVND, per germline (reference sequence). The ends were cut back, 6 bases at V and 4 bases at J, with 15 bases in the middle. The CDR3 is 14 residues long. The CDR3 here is CASRPRGSLTEAFF. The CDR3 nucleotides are TGTGCCAGTAGACCACGCGGGTCTCTCACTGAAGCTTTCTTT.

The CDR3 bases are TGCAGTAGCGGGAGCACAGATACGCAGTATTTT. It codes for CSSGSTDTQYF. The chain combines TRBV20-1 with TRBJ2-3; TRBD2 might be the D (6 bases). V dropped 8 bases and J dropped 0 bases, with 6 bases sitting between them. The CDR3 has 11 residues. Germline V gene lookup returns CDR1 DFQATT and CDR2 SNEGSKA (reference sequence).

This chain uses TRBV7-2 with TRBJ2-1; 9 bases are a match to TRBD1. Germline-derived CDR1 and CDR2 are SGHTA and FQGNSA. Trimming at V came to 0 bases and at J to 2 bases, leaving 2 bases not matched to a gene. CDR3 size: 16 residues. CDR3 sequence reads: CASSLAGTGTYNEQFF. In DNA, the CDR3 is TGTGCCAGCAGCTTAGCCGGGACAGGGACCTACAATGAGCAGTTCTTC.

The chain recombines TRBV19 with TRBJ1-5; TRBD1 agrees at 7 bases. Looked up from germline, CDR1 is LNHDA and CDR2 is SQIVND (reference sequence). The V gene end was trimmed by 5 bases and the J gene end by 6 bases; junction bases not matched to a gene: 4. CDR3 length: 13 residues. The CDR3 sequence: CASSGQGGQPQHF. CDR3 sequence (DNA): TGTGCCAGTAGTGGTCAGGGGGGTCAGCCCCAGCATTTT.